The clone carrying this T cell receptor beta chain was seen just once. The method was immunoSEQ multiplex PCR; TCRdb's version includes in-frame clones alone and lacks a portion of them. This table holds over 30,000 clones, about 90% found once. The data belong to a study of T cell changes during pregnancy in multiple sclerosis. Germline CDR1 is LNHDA and CDR2 is SQIVND (reference sequence). CDR3 length: 17 residues. Trimming shortened V by 7 bases and J by 0 bases, and 19 bases separated the two germline ends. The J gene is TRBJ1-5, the V gene TRBV19; D possibly corresponds to TRBD1 (5 bases). This TCR was sampled from a female donor in good health, enrolled as a control in a pregnancy study. Sequencing used CD4+ T cells from peripheral blood mononuclear cells, obtained in the second trimester of pregnancy. The CDR3 DNA follows: TGTGCCAGTAACACTCTTGGGGGGGGACCTAGCAATCAGCCCCAGCATTTT. This gives the protein CASNTLGGGPSNQPQHF.